This TCR beta chain was retrieved from a study of radiotherapy plus CTLA-4 blockade in lung cancer. Overall study results and limits: Interferon-beta, together with early blood T cell clone dynamics, reportedly best predicted response.

Turning to this clone: Its antigen remains unknown.

Clones were sequenced by immunoSEQ multiplex PCR, and TCRdb holds only the in-frame ones, with some missing. The sample holds about 84,000 clones, about two thirds seen once. Germline lookup yields CDR1 SEHNR and CDR2 FQNEAQ (reference sequence). CDR3 length equals 14 residues. The V end lost 6 bases, the J end lost 1 base, and 9 bases lay between the germline ends. The sample here was peripheral blood, taken from a patient treated with radiotherapy plus ipilimumab. This TCR derives from a human donor with non-small cell lung cancer that progressed on radiotherapy plus ipilimumab. The chain is built from TRBV7-9 and TRBJ1-4; D is unclear. CDR3 protein: CASSIGGTNEKLFF. Here the CDR3 DNA reads TGTGCCAGCAGTATCGGAGGAACTAATGAAAAACTGTTTTTT.